This TCR beta chain was captured by sequencing in a study of neoadjuvant nivolumab and ipilimumab in lung cancer. Overall study findings and caveats: Pretherapy blood TCR richness correlated positively with resected tumor richness. Pathologic regression was not significantly tied to TCR clonality.

In its sample, this clone is large (0.1 to 1%). Its antigen is undetermined. Measured with immunoSEQ multiplex PCR; TCRdb has only the in-frame clones, and not every one. Of fewer than 4,500 clones in the sample, roughly 80% are singletons; the top ten hold 13%. Sequenced material: adjacent normal lung tissue, taken after neoadjuvant nivolumab, alone or with ipilimumab, at or shortly before surgery. The source is an adult with non-small cell lung cancer.

In DNA, the CDR3 is TGCGCCAGCAGCCAAGATCCAAGCGGGGGGGGCAATGAGCAGTTCTTC. This gives the protein CASSQDPSGGGNEQFF. V usage is TRBV4-3 and J usage is TRBJ2-1; TRBD2 matches at 10 bases. The V and J ends lost 0 bases and 6 bases, in that order; junction bases with no gene match: 5. The CDR3 is 16 residues long. Germline loops: CDR1 LGHNA, CDR2 YSLEER.